This T cell receptor (beta chain) was captured by sequencing in a study of T cells in Graves' hyperthyroidism and ophthalmopathy (dated by TCRdb to between 2018 and 2021). Notes on the research overall: Peripheral blood samples were taken at initial diagnosis, before any treatment was given. To identify TCR V-J signatures that set the groups apart, the researchers used a discovery cohort of 90 to 100 patients, made up of under 45 with Graves' ophthalmopathy and about 60 with stable Graves' hyperthyroidism. Whether ophthalmopathy could be predicted prospectively was tested in an independent validation cohort made up of approximately 19 hyperthyroidism patients plus 17 patients who later progressed to ophthalmopathy. The 100 or so discovery patients were randomly divided into training and test sets at a 7:3 ratio. Thyroid tissue and blood T-cell repertoires from about six Graves' hyperthyroidism patients were also compared in the study. Once sampling was done, hyperthyroidism patients were given methimazole at a starting dose of 30 mg daily, whereas ophthalmopathy patients were given high-dose intravenous methylprednisolone. The paper describes TCR Vbeta CDR3 sequencing of around 130 peripheral blood samples, made up of roughly 40 ophthalmopathy patients, approximately 73 hyperthyroidism patients and 17 progressor patients.

In regard to this clonotype: The target of this receptor is not known. No qualities accompany the bases; no much larger clone lies one base away.

The TCR beta CDR3 regions were amplified from the RNA transcripts. A first-round RT-PCR of the TCR CDR3 used the HTBI primer set with the Qiagen OneStep RT-PCR kit. A second multiplex PCR round built the libraries, followed by size selection and purification. Paired-end sequencing of the libraries was performed with 100 bp reads on an Illumina HiSeq2000. Per the source publication's procedure: SOAPnuke was used to process the raw data, throwing out any read that contained adapters or uncalled bases, had a mean Phred below 15, or lacked an exact constant-primer or identifier match. High-quality paired reads were merged using COPE v1.2.5, and each unique nucleotide sequence was defined as a clonotype. Clonotypes were aligned to IMGT TRBV, TRBD and TRBJ reference segments using MiTCR v1.1. The analysis was restricted to V-J combinations with a frequency above 0.0001, which together covered approximately 99% of the repertoires. The TCS score was defined as the ratio of F50 (clonal expansion) to E x V (chaos), calculated using BLOSUM62-based TCRdist between CDR3 peptides within each V-J. Welch's t-statistics and random forest reduced 500 to 650 V-J features to roughly 13, which were used in a naive Bayes classifier (R e1071). The Morisita-Horn index was used to measure how similar the thyroid and blood repertoires were. TCRdb cleaned the public reads at Q25 with fastp, built clones with MiXCR and kept in-frame beta chains. Every entry covers one CDR3 protein and lists the most common genes and DNA from its rows. In this record, the V and J calls reflect TCRdb's handling and not the investigators' own analysis. The table for this sample lists about 37,000 distinct CDR3 sequences; 50% to 55% of them were counted only once. Around a sixth of the sample is held by the ten biggest clonotypes.

Moderately to severely active disease, a Clinical Activity Score of at least 3, a NOSPECS grade of at least 4, and a duration under 3 months were present in ophthalmopathy patients. Exclusion was applied to patients with uncontrolled infections, other autoimmune diseases, pregnancy or lactation. Diagnoses were based on clinical symptoms, serum thyroxine and TRAb, thyroid ultrasound and orbital computed tomography. Ficoll-Paque density gradient centrifugation was used to isolate PBMCs from about 9 ml of fresh peripheral blood. Total RNA was extracted using Trizol reagent, and RNA quality was assessed on an Agilent 2100 Bioanalyzer. Here is what the overall study found, with its caveats: Most expanded thyroid clonotypes (frequency above 0.001) were also detected in blood, suggesting blood repertoires may reflect thyroid immune responses. Sample size was not statistically predetermined, and investigators were not blinded to group allocation. Ophthalmopathy was separated from stable hyperthyroidism by a 13 V-J signature model, with around 90% sensitivity and about 84% specificity obtained in cross-validation and 80%/75% obtained in testing. In validation, the model predicted progression to ophthalmopathy a median of approximately 6.6 months before onset, with over 55% sensitivity and roughly 77% specificity.

The CDR3 has 16 amino acids, counting the end cysteine and phenylalanine. Only the CDR3 DNA is retained, 48 bases long and in frame from the first base. Trimming takes 2 bases from V and 0 bases from J, and the germline ends sit 12 bases apart. CDR1 is given as SGHNT and CDR2 as YENEEA, both from the germline V gene. The source material was blood. The receptor's source is a man aged 40-50 years with Graves' ophthalmopathy. The chain joins TRBV11-3 to TRBJ2-3; the D gene identity is not certain. The DNA is as follows: TGTGCCAGCAGCTTATACGCAGTCTCTAGCACAGATACGCAGTATTTT. This encodes CASSLYAVSSTDTQYF.